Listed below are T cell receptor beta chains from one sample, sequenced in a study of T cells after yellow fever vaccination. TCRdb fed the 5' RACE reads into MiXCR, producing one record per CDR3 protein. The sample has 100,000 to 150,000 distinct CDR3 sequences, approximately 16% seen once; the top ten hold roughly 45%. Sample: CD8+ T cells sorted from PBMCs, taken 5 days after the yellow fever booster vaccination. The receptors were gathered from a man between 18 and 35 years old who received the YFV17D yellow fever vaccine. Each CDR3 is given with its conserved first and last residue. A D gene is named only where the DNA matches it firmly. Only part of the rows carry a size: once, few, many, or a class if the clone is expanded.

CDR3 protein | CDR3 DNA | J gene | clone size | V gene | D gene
CASRQRQSSYNEQFF | TGTGCCAGCAGACAGAGACAGAGCTCCTACAATGAGCAGTTCTTC | TRBJ2-1 | many | TRBV5-6 | NA
CASSSGLTGSRETQYF | TGTGCCAGCAGCTCAGGGTTGACAGGGAGTAGGGAGACCCAGTACTTC | TRBJ2-5 | many | TRBV7-6 | TRBD1
CASSLPRPSSSEQFF | TGCGCCAGCAGTCTTCCGCGACCCAGTTCCTCTGAGCAGTTCTTC | TRBJ2-1 | few | TRBV23-1 | NA
CASSELVGTSGNNEQFF | TGTGCCAGCAGTGAATTGGTCGGGACTAGCGGGAACAATGAGCAGTTCTTC | TRBJ2-1 | few | TRBV25-1 | TRBD2
CASSQRTGSTFEQYF | TGCGCCAGCAGCCAGAGGACTGGCTCGACCTTCGAGCAGTACTTC | TRBJ2-7 | few | TRBV4-1 | NA
CATSRGWGGLNEQFF | TGTGCCACCAGCAGAGGTTGGGGGGGGCTTAATGAGCAGTTCTTC | TRBJ2-1 | few | TRBV15 | NA
CASSSIHNEQFF | TGTGCCAGCAGTTCAATTCACAATGAGCAGTTCTTC | TRBJ2-1 | NA | TRBV12-3/TRBV12-4 | NA
CASRGTAYGYTF | TGCGCCAGCAGAGGGACAGCGTATGGCTACACCTTC | TRBJ1-2 | few | TRBV4-3 | TRBD1
CASSTSHEQFF | TGTGCCAGCAGCACTAGCCATGAGCAGTTCTTC | TRBJ2-1 | few | TRBV9 | NA
CASSQGLTQLAGVADTQYF | TGCGCCAGCAGCCAAGGCCTAACCCAACTAGCGGGGGTCGCAGATACGCAGTATTTT | TRBJ2-3 | NA | TRBV4-3 | TRBD2
CASSLVGGDRGLFIGGNTIYF | TGTGCCAGCAGCTTAGTCGGGGGGGACAGGGGATTGTTCATCGGTGGAAACACCATATATTTT | TRBJ1-3 | NA | TRBV7-2 | TRBD1
CASRELAGITDTQYF | TGTGCCAGCAGAGAACTAGCGGGGATTACAGATACGCAGTATTTT | TRBJ2-3 | NA | TRBV7-8 | TRBD2
CASSQDLAAGGTETQYF | TGCGCCAGCAGCCAAGACCTCGCAGCGGGGGGAACGGAGACCCAGTACTTC | TRBJ2-5 | NA | TRBV4-3 | TRBD2
CASSPTLGTEAFF | TGTGCCAGCAGTCCTACGTTGGGCACTGAAGCTTTCTTT | TRBJ1-1 | few | TRBV12-3/TRBV12-4 | NA
CASSVALVGSEAFF | TGTGCCAGCAGCGTAGCTTTGGTGGGTTCTGAAGCTTTCTTT | TRBJ1-1 | few | TRBV9 | NA
CASSPSLLYSYEQYF | TGCGCCAGCAGCCCATCTCTGCTCTACTCCTACGAGCAGTACTTC | TRBJ2-7 | NA | TRBV5-1 | NA
CASSQESGPSTEAFF | TGCGCCAGCAGCCAAGAATCAGGGCCCTCCACTGAAGCTTTCTTT | TRBJ1-1 | NA | TRBV4-1 | NA
CSARGQGEGNSPLHF | TGCAGTGCTAGGGGACAGGGTGAGGGAAATTCACCCCTCCACTTT | TRBJ1-6 | NA | TRBV20-1 | TRBD1
CASSPRTGSYNEQFF | TGTGCCAGCAGTCCTAGGACAGGTTCCTACAATGAGCAGTTCTTC | TRBJ2-1 | NA | TRBV6-1 | TRBD1
CASSPGAFYGYTF | TGTGCCAGCAGCCCCGGGGCATTCTATGGCTACACCTTC | TRBJ1-2 | few | TRBV11-2 | NA
CASSPYPGGVGDVANTGELFF | TGTGCCAGCAGCCCGTATCCAGGGGGCGTCGGGGACGTTGCGAACACCGGGGAGCTGTTTTTT | TRBJ2-2 | NA | TRBV11-1 | TRBD1
CASSQEAQGFYGYTF | TGTGCCAGCAGCCAAGAGGCGCAGGGCTTCTATGGCTACACCTTC | TRBJ1-2 | NA | TRBV14 | NA
CASSFGGGPVDTQYF | TGTGCCAGCAGCTTTGGGGGGGGGCCTGTAGATACGCAGTATTTT | TRBJ2-3 | few | TRBV5-4 | NA
CASSQDPGQGNSPLHF | TGTGCCAGCAGCCAAGATCCGGGACAGGGTAATTCACCCCTCCACTTT | TRBJ1-6 | few | TRBV4-2 | TRBD1
CASSQDLGSADGTDTQYF | TGCGCCAGCAGCCAAGATTTGGGGTCGGCGGATGGCACAGATACGCAGTATTTT | TRBJ2-3 | NA | TRBV4-3 | NA
CASSIPQGAPGENIQYF | TGTGCCAGCAGCATTCCCCAGGGGGCCCCAGGCGAAAACATTCAGTACTTC | TRBJ2-4 | few | TRBV3-1 | TRBD1
CAIRKDRGETNTGELFF | TGTGCCATCAGGAAAGACAGGGGGGAAACGAACACCGGGGAGCTGTTTTTT | TRBJ2-2 | few | TRBV10-3 | TRBD1
CASTLGTGRYGYTF | TGTGCCAGCACCCTGGGGACAGGGCGCTATGGCTACACCTTC | TRBJ1-2 | few | TRBV7-9 | TRBD1
CASSLWRGNSYNEQFF | TGTGCCAGCAGTTTATGGCGGGGGAACTCCTACAATGAGCAGTTCTTC | TRBJ2-1 | many | TRBV27 | TRBD2
CASSYIVDGTDTQYF | TGTGCCAGCAGTTACATCGTGGACGGCACAGATACGCAGTATTTT | TRBJ2-3 | few | TRBV6-2/TRBV6-3 | NA
CASSMASGGYNEQFF | TGTGCCAGTAGTATGGCTAGCGGGGGGTACAATGAGCAGTTCTTC | TRBJ2-1 | few | TRBV19 | TRBD2
CASSFAGLNYDEQYF | TGCGCCAGCAGCTTTGCCGGATTGAATTACGATGAGCAGTACTTC | TRBJ2-7 | NA | TRBV5-1 | NA
CSARDRPGNTIYF | TGCAGTGCTAGAGACCGCCCTGGAAACACCATATATTTT | TRBJ1-3 | NA | TRBV20-1 | NA
CSAYRGTGDYTEAFF | TGCAGTGCTTATAGGGGGACAGGGGATTACACTGAAGCTTTCTTT | TRBJ1-1 | NA | TRBV20-1 | TRBD1
CASGTGQGGEDTQYF | TGTGCCTCGGGTACGGGACAGGGGGGCGAGGATACGCAGTATTTT | TRBJ2-3 | few | TRBV9 | TRBD1
CASSEAGRSNQPQHF | TGTGCCAGCAGTGAAGCAGGGCGGAGCAATCAGCCCCAGCATTTT | TRBJ1-5 | few | TRBV2 | NA
CASSRAEDTEAFF | TGTGCCAGCAGCCGCGCCGAGGACACTGAAGCTTTCTTT | TRBJ1-1 | few | TRBV2 | NA
CASSRIGQGTDEQFF | TGCGCCAGCAGCCGGATCGGACAGGGAACGGATGAGCAGTTCTTC | TRBJ2-1 | NA | TRBV4-1 | TRBD1
CASSLGGINEQFF | TGTGCCAGCAGCTTAGGGGGGATCAATGAGCAGTTCTTC | TRBJ2-1 | few | TRBV7-9 | NA
CASTQGLAAYNEQFF | TGTGCCAGCACCCAGGGACTAGCGGCTTACAATGAGCAGTTCTTC | TRBJ2-1 | many | TRBV6-5 | TRBD2
CSARGWIARRNTEAFF | TGCAGTGCTAGAGGTTGGATCGCCCGCCGGAACACTGAAGCTTTCTTT | TRBJ1-1 | many | TRBV20-1 | NA